This T cell receptor beta chain was recorded in a study of blood T cells in healthy people across ages (dated by TCRdb to 2013 to 2016). Notes on the research overall: In model experiments, roughly one uniquely barcoded TCR beta cDNA molecule per two T cells was captured by template switching. The study measured age-related changes in TCR beta repertoire diversity using deep sequencing normalized with unique cDNA molecular identifiers. The donors were divided into four age groups: young (average about 15 years), middle-aged (under 40), aged (under 70) and long-lived (more than 75). To avoid experimental bias, donors of different ages were spread randomly across the sequencing lanes. Two additional independent replicas of 1 million unique cDNA reads from the same blood draw were analyzed for two donors (one aged 18 to 30 and one aged 80 or older). General study outcomes and caveats: The percentage of naive T cells measured by flow cytometry correlated strongly with observed TCR beta diversity. As age increased, observed TCR beta diversity per million T cells dropped in a roughly linear way, and a significant reduction was already evident by age about 40. Because profiling used bulk unsorted PBMCs, naive and antigen-experienced compartments could not be compared conclusively. Because donor CMV infection status was unknown, age-related changes in expanded clonotypes were potentially confounded. Estimates of total diversity based on one million sequenced T cells were regarded as lower bounds and as underestimates. Compared with the aged group, the long-lived group had more naive CD4+ T cells, fewer expanded clones and increased TCR diversity, suggesting age selection.

Library generation was performed with 5' RACE. TCRdb names Illumina HiSeq 2500 as the instrument used. A second PCR of roughly 6 to 11 cycles was run with a J-beta primer mix and a sample-barcoded 5' primer. A unique molecular identifier was introduced onto each TCR beta cDNA molecule by a template-switch 5' adaptor carrying 12 random nucleotides. Each sample yielded at least 2.5 million CDR3-containing paired-end reads. The Mint cDNA synthesis kit, primed by a TRBC-specific oligonucleotide, was used to synthesize first-strand cDNA from all RNA. After uracil-DNA glycosylase treatment, a first 18-cycle PCR used universal primers M1SS and BC2_uni_R on all cDNA. Per the authors' processing: For normalization, 1 million high-quality reads, each with a distinct molecular identifier, were randomly selected from each sample. Instead of being binned into consensus sequences, reads that shared molecular identifiers were thrown out. CDR3 identification, clonotype clustering and error correction used MiTCR with a Q25 quality threshold and the strictest error-elimination algorithm. A nonparametric unseen species model with Euler transformation was used to estimate a lower bound on total TCR beta diversity. TCRdb's own reprocessing of the public reads used fastp at Q25 and MiXCR and kept productive beta chains. Identical CDR3 proteins give one entry, which carries the most common genes and DNA. The V and J calls, along with clone size, are taken from TCRdb and not from the paper's own processing. Here the sample has hundreds of thousands of distinct CDR3 sequences; roughly three fifths occur a single time. About 26% of the sample belongs to the ten largest clones.

Systemically healthy Caucasian individuals from Russia, 39 in total and aged about 6 to 95 years, were included as donors. Each donor gave 8.5 to 10 milliliters of peripheral blood, collected into EDTA-treated Vacutainer tubes. Ficoll-Paque density-gradient centrifugation was used to isolate PBMCs, with at least 6.5 million per sample. Total RNA, at least 6 micrograms per sample, was extracted from PBMCs with Trizol reagent. The percentages of naive CD45RAhigh/CD27high T cells were determined by flow cytometry on a PBMC aliquot from every donor. This clonotype was seen only a few times. What antigen it recognizes has not been identified. The sample holds no much larger clone one base away, and base qualities are not on file. The source of this sequence is a man aged 40-50 years in good health. The sequenced sample was blood.

The nucleotides read TGTGCCAGCAGCCCAACACCCCAGGGCCTCAGCTACGAGCAGTACTTC. The translation is CASSPTPQGLSYEQYF. The chain employs TRBV27 and TRBJ2-7; TRBD1 is a possible D gene, resting on 5 matching bases. V is reduced by 6 bases and J by 3 bases, leaving a spacing of 21 bases between them. From the cysteine up to the phenylalanine, the CDR3 has a length of 16 residues. Only the CDR3 region is kept as DNA, spanning 48 bases read in frame from base 1. CDR1 and CDR2 (MNHEY, SMNVEV) derive from the germline V gene (reference sequence).